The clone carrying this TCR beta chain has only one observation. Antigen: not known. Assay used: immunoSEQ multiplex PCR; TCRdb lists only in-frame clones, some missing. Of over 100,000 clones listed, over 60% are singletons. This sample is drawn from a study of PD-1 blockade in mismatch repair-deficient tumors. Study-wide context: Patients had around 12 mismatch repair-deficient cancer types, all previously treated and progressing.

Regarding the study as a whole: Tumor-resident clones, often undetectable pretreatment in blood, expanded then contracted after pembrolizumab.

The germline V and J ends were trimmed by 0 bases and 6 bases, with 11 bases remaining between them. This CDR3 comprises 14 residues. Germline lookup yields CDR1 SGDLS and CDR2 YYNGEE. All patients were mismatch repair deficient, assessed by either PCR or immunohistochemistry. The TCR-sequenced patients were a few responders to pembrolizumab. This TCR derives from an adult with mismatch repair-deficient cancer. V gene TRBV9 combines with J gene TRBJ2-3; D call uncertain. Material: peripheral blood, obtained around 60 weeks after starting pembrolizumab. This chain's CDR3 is CASSVDLTSDTQYF. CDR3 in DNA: TGTGCCAGCAGCGTAGATCTTACGTCGGATACGCAGTATTTT.